These T cell receptor beta chains were read from a single sample in a study of identical twins. MiXCR, applied by TCRdb to the 5' RACE reads, yields one record per CDR3 protein. The sample carries more than 1.5 million distinct CDR3 sequences, about 32% recorded once. Sequencing was done on a sample of cord blood. These TCRs come from a newborn girl in good health. Each CDR3 is given without its conserved first and last residue. Each record gives: V gene, J gene, clone size, CDR3 protein. Clone sizes are given selectively: once, few, many, or a class where the clone is expanded.

>TRBV29-1|TRBJ1-2|many
SVNDREYGYT
>TRBV4-1|TRBJ2-3|once
ASSQEGGWGTDTQY
>TRBV12-3/TRBV12-4|TRBJ1-2|.
ASKGQQNYGYT
>TRBV5-1|TRBJ2-4|.
ASSLSSGRGYSEQY
>TRBV20-1|TRBJ1-2|.
SATRGSDYGYT
>TRBV20-1|TRBJ1-5|few
SATGTGGNQPQH
>TRBV5-1|TRBJ2-3|many
ASSFRGATDTQY
>TRBV6-1|TRBJ2-5|.
ASSEAGVVRQETQY
>TRBV19|TRBJ2-3|.
ASSQTGTPDTQY
>TRBV4-1|TRBJ2-3|.
ANSQDYSSVQYTDTQY
>TRBV5-1|TRBJ2-5|few
ASSLVGTVASSETQY
>TRBV28|TRBJ2-2|.
ASSPSSPDAGELF
>TRBV2|TRBJ2-1|.
ASRFREMDGNEQF
>TRBV5-6|TRBJ1-4|.
ASSLTEGRNEKLF
>TRBV28|TRBJ1-5|.
TSSLGHSNQPQH
>TRBV20-1|TRBJ1-2|once
SASRRKPHGYT
>TRBV29-1|TRBJ2-1|.
GASTSGGENEQF
>TRBV6-5|TRBJ2-2|.
ASRRTGANTGELF
>TRBV2|TRBJ1-6|.
ASSGGQGANSPLH
>TRBV5-1|TRBJ2-4|.
ASSLGIAGGLTKNIQY
>TRBV2|TRBJ2-5|few
ASSDAGLAEETQY
>TRBV10-3|TRBJ1-2|few
AISDGGSYGYT
>TRBV20-1|TRBJ2-3|.
SARFSDTQY
>TRBV27|TRBJ2-2|few
ASSSSGRGTGELF
>TRBV5-1|TRBJ1-6|.
ASSWGTGLSSDSPLH
>TRBV4-1|TRBJ2-2|few
ASSQEYRERFRELF